Each of the 14 T cell receptor beta chains below was sequenced from the same sample in a study of T cells after yellow fever vaccination. Each CDR3 protein is one row after TCRdb ran MiXCR on the 5' RACE reads. The data show some 550,000 distinct CDR3 sequences, about 19% seen once. Material: PBMCs, obtained 15 days after the yellow fever booster vaccination. These receptors all come from a man in his thirties or forties who received the YFV17D yellow fever vaccine.

The CDR3 coding sequence is TGCGCCAGCAGCGTGGGGGCGAACACTGAAGCTTTCTTT. This translates into CASSVGANTEAFF. The chain employs TRBV5-1 and TRBJ1-1; TRBD1 is a possible D gene (6 bases). The CDR3 extends over 13 amino acids. The germline CDR1 and CDR2 sequences are SGHRS and YFSETQ. The ends were cut back, 4 bases at V and 1 base at J, with 8 bases in the middle.

This clonotype was seen a few times. The rearrangement joins TRBV7-9 to TRBJ1-1, with D possibly TRBD1 on 5 matching bases. This CDR3 contains 14 residues. Trimming took off 4 bases at V and 10 bases at J, with 19 bases between the two ends. From germline, CDR1 is SEHNR and CDR2 FQNEAQ (reference sequence). The CDR3 DNA reads TGTGCCAGCAGCTCCCGGGACGGTTATATGAGAGCTTTCTTT. Its translation: CASSSRDGYMRAFF.

Here the CDR3 reads CASARDIGPNEQFF. For the CDR3, the DNA is TGTGCCAGCGCCCGGGACATAGGACCCAATGAGCAGTTCTTC. The chain combines TRBV6-1 with TRBJ2-1, with TRBD1 as a possible D gene (6 bases). CDR1 and CDR2 (germline): MNHNS, SASEGT. V gave up 8 bases and J gave up 6 bases, with 17 bases separating them. This CDR3 spans 14 amino acids.

V and J are TRBV7-6 and TRBJ2-7; 8 bases agree with TRBD2. The V gene end was trimmed by 5 bases and the J gene end by 1 base; junction bases not matched to a gene: 13. Germline CDR1 and CDR2: SGHVS and FNYEAQ. This CDR3 comprises 17 residues. The CDR3 region is CASSPLVSSGASYEQYF. The CDR3 DNA reads as TGTGCCAGCAGCCCCTTGGTTAGTAGCGGGGCTTCCTACGAGCAGTACTTC. The variable domain in full, completed from reference TRBV7-6 and TRBJ2-7, reads GAGVSQSPRYKVTKRGQDVALRCDPISGHVSLYWYRQALGQGPEFLTYFNYEAQQDKSGLPNDRFSAERPEGSISTLTIQRTEQRDSAMYRCASSPLVSSGASYEQYFGPGTRLTVT.

The rearrangement joins TRBV9 to TRBJ1-6; TRBD1 might be the D (5 bases). The CDR3 sequence is 17 residues long. V dropped 3 bases and J dropped 4 bases, with 17 bases sitting between them. CDR1 and CDR2 (germline): SGDLS, YYNGEE. The CDR3 is CASSELGQQGYNSPLHF. CDR3 coding DNA: TGTGCCAGCAGCGAACTAGGGCAGCAGGGATATAATTCACCCCTCCACTTT.

The gene calls are TRBV7-2 and TRBJ2-1; the match to TRBD2 covers 9 bases. The trim removed 1 base at V and 1 base at J, leaving 8 bases unmatched. CDR3 length equals 18 residues. Germline CDR1 and CDR2: SGHTA and FQGNSA. Here the CDR3 DNA reads TGTGCCAGCAGCTTAGGGCTAGCGGGACTCCAGTCCTACAATGAGCAGTTCTTC. Translation gives CASSLGLAGLQSYNEQFF.

Only a few counts were recorded for this clonotype. The chain is built from TRBV20-1 and TRBJ2-3, with 10 positions matching TRBD2. CDR1 is DFQATT, CDR2 SNEGSKA, per germline (reference sequence). J lost 4 bases, V lost 0 bases, and 10 bases had no gene match. There are 17 residues in the CDR3. The DNA for the CDR3 is TGCAGTGCTAGAGATCCTGGGCTAGCGGGAGTCCCAGATACGCAGTATTTT. This sequence encodes CSARDPGLAGVPDTQYF.

This clonotype was counted only a few times. The chain couples TRBV30 to TRBJ2-7; a weak D match, TRBD2 (6 bases). The length of the CDR3 is 14 residues. V was trimmed by 1 base and J by 2 bases, leaving 12 bases between them. CDR1 is GTSNPN and CDR2 is SVGIG in the germline V gene (reference sequence). CDR3 protein: CAWSGERRAYEQYF. The CDR3 DNA is TGTGCCTGGAGTGGAGAAAGGAGGGCCTACGAGCAGTACTTC.

The chain has TRBV3-1 and TRBJ2-1; D uncertain. CDR1 LGHDT and CDR2 YNNKEL come from the germline V gene (reference sequence). Trimming stripped 4 bases from V and 3 bases from J, with 10 bases between. The CDR3 is 14 residues long. This CDR3 reads CASSPTPDYNEQFF. Written as DNA, the CDR3 is TGTGCCAGCAGCCCAACTCCGGACTACAATGAGCAGTTCTTC.

The sample holds a few counts of this clonotype. The chain employs TRBV7-2 and TRBJ2-3, with D unresolved. V lost 0 bases and J lost 1, with 5 bases in between. The CDR3 is 14 residues long. From germline, CDR1 is SGHTA and CDR2 FQGNSA. The CDR3 nucleotides read TGTGCCAGCAGCTTAGCCGAGGGCACAGATACGCAGTATTTT. Translation: CASSLAEGTDTQYF.

This clonotype has only a few counts. This CDR3 reads CASSYGQLNQETQYF. CDR3 coding DNA: TGTGCCAGCAGTTACGGACAGCTAAACCAAGAGACCCAGTACTTC. The rearrangement links TRBV12-3 or TRBV12-4 to TRBJ2-5; possible D gene TRBD1, 6 bases. This CDR3 contains 15 residues. V gave up 4 bases and J gave up 0 bases, with 12 bases separating them.

The CDR3 is CASSPTRGHFRDTQYF. CDR3 in DNA: TGCGCCAGCAGTCCAACCAGGGGCCATTTCAGGGATACGCAGTATTTT. The chain has TRBV5-1 and TRBJ2-3; TRBD1 is a possible D gene (6 bases). V shed 5 bases and J shed 6 bases, with 22 bases lying between them. In germline, CDR1 is SGHRS, CDR2 YFSETQ. The CDR3 consists of 16 residues.

This clonotype was seen a handful of times. This chain uses TRBV20-1 with TRBJ2-3; D is unresolved. Trimming removed 5 bases at V and 4 bases at J, with 7 bases between. The CDR3 spans 11 residues. CDR1 is DFQATT, CDR2 SNEGSKA, per germline (reference sequence). CDR3 amino acids: CSADVSDTQYF. CDR3 coding DNA: TGCAGTGCTGACGTGTCAGATACGCAGTATTTT.

A few counts support this clonotype. This sequence joins TRBV20-1 and TRBJ1-2; possible D gene TRBD1, 6 bases. CDR3 size: 12 residues. Germline V gene lookup returns CDR1 DFQATT and CDR2 SNEGSKA (reference sequence). The CDR3 region has the DNA TGCATGAACCCAGGGGTGACGTATGGCTACACCTTC. Protein product: CMNPGVTYGYTF.